This TCR beta chain was observed in a study of blood T cell repertoires in COVID-19. For the study at large: Some COVID-19 samples were acute and others convalescent; all came from the United States, Italy and Spain. The analysed material was cDNA or gDNA that came from T cells, B-cell-depleted T cells, or PBMCs.

The length of the CDR3 is 15 residues. The germline V gene encodes CDR1 SGHAT and CDR2 FQNNGV. Germline trimming cut 3 bases from V and 3 bases from J; bases unmatched to any gene: 1. In the study's own analysis: Estimation of nucleated cell counts relied on the amplification of reference gene primers. The repertoire was sequenced with immunoSEQ multiplex PCR; TCRdb's copy has only in-frame clones and lacks some. For V, J and clone size, that table is used; D and trimming come from the DNA. This sample has 57,000 or so clones; approximately 80% occur once, and the top ten carry 18%. The gene calls are TRBV11-2 and TRBJ2-2; 10 nucleotides agree with TRBD1. What was sequenced was peripheral blood. This clonotype originated in a man in his 60s with acute or convalescent COVID-19. The CDR3 DNA is TGTGCCAGCAGCTTTGGGACAGGGGACACCGGGGAGCTGTTTTTT. This gives the protein CASSFGTGDTGELFF.